This T cell receptor (beta chain) was identified during a study of memory CD4+ T cells and cytomegalovirus serostatus. Study in general: Healthy Belgian adult donors included several CMV-positive and 24 CMV-negative people.

This clone turned up a few times. Profiled with immunoSEQ multiplex PCR; TCRdb holds only in-frame clones, not every one. The sample lists 55,000 to 65,000 clones; 82% were seen once. The CDR3 has 15 residues. Germline V gene sequence: CDR1 LNHNV, CDR2 YYDKDF (reference sequence). Germline trimming cut 1 base from V and 10 bases from J; bases unmatched to any gene: 7. Single viable CD3+CD4+CD8-CD45RO+ cells were sorted as the memory CD4+ T cells. CD4+ T cells were isolated by positive magnetic selection. Sequences were obtained from memory CD4+ T cells from blood. The chain carries TRBV15 and TRBJ2-2; 9 bases are shared with TRBD1. The TCR was taken from an adult in good health and CMV-seronegative. Some clones in this sample may be carry-over from other donors' samples. CDR3 DNA sequence: TGTGCCACCAGCAGAGTGGGACAGGGCAAAGAGGAGCTGTTTTTT. Translating it yields CATSRVGQGKEELFF.